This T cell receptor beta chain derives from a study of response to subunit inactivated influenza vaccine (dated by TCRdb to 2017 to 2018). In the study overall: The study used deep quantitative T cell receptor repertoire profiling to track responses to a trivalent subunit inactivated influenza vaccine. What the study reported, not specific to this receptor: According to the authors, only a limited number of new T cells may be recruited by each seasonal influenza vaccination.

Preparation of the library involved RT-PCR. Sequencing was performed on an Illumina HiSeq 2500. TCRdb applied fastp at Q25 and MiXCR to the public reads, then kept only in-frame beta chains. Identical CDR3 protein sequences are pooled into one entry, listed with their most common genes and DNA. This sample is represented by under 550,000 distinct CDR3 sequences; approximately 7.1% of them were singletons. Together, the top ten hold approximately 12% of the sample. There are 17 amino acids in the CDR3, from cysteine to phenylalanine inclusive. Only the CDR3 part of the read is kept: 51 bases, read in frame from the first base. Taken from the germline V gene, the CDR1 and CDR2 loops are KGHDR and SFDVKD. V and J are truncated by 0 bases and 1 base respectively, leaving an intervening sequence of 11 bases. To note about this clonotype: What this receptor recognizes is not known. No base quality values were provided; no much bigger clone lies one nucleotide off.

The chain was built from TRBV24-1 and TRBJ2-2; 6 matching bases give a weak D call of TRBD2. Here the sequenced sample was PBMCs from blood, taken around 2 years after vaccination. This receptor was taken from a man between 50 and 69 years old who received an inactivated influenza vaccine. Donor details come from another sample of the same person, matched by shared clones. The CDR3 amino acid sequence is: CATSDLRRDLNTGELFF. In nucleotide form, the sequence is TGTGCCACCAGTGATTTGCGGCGGGACTTGAACACCGGGGAGCTGTTTTTT.